This TCR beta chain was found in a study of metastatic and nonmetastatic thyroid tumors. Patients had received no treatment of any kind before thyroid surgery. This clone was detected only a few times. TCRdb re-clonotyped the PCR reads via MiXCR. The table has more than 40,000 clones, 20% to 25% seen once. This CDR3 comprises 12 residues. Deletions cut 5 bases from V and 6 bases from J, with 10 bases between. Germline assignment: CDR1 LNHDA and CDR2 SQIVND (reference sequence). This clonotype was obtained from a female donor with papillary thyroid cancer or a benign thyroid nodule (not recorded which). Some clones in this sample may be carry-over from other donors' samples. The sequencing input was tumor tissue. The chain links TRBV19 to TRBJ1-1; a weak D match, TRBD1 (5 bases). The CDR3 coding sequence is TGTGCCAGTAGTGCCAGGGTGGCTGAAGCTTTCTTT. Residues: CASSARVAEAFF.